This T cell receptor beta chain comes out of a study of blood T cell repertoires in COVID-19 (dated by TCRdb to between 2020 and 2021). As for the study more broadly: Collaborator samples came from the United States, Italy and Spain and covered acute and convalescent phases of COVID-19. The material from the prospective study consisted of cDNA or gDNA derived from T cells, B-cell-depleted T cells, or PBMCs. The dataset comprised deeply sampled blood TCRbeta repertoires from subjects exposed to, actively infected with, or recovered from COVID-19. The repertoires were released in a freely available public database intended as a resource for research on the immune response to SARS-CoV-2. The samples were drawn from two sources: the first 160 participants of the ongoing ImmuneRACE study, and 950 to 1,500 subjects contributed by 6 global collaborators. Sample metadata almost always included a de-identified subject ID, COVID-19 status, age in years and sex. HLA class I and class II types, where available, came from metadata supplied by the sample provider rather than from assay-based typing.

CDR1 and CDR2 are read off the germline V gene as MNHEY and SVGAGI. Trimming leaves V shorter by 6 bases and J shorter by 2 bases, with the junction holding 8 bases beyond the gene matches. The CDR3 covers 15 residues, taking in both the cysteine and the phenylalanine. Only the CDR3 region is kept as DNA, spanning 45 bases read in frame from base 1. Notes on this clone: What this receptor recognizes is not known. Qualities for individual bases were not recorded, and no much larger clone is one base off.

Points the paper makes about the study in general: The amount of clinical and demographic metadata varied by source and participant and was provided uncurated.

The immunoSEQ Assay, a bias-controlled multiplex PCR, was used to amplify TCRbeta CDR3 regions from genomic DNA. Per the original workflow: The number of nucleated cells in each sample was estimated by amplification of reference gene primers within the assay. Sequence reads were collapsed and filtered to measure the absolute abundance of every unique TCRbeta CDR3 rearrangement. For each sample, productive Simpson clonality was calculated by taking the square root of Simpson's diversity index across productive rearrangements. Here the immuneACCESS table is served through TCRdb, limited to in-frame sequences with V and J called. Missing clones are a known gap in these copies; in checked studies unresolved V genes cover under half, and the rest lacks a known reason. V and J calls and clone size are as listed in that table; D and trimming were resolved from the DNA. This sample gives about 270,000 clones in total; roughly 83% of them show up just once. Of the sample, around 6% falls within the top ten clones.

At one collaborating source in Seattle, patients were enrolled during active infection and were followed longitudinally through the course of disease. The collaborating institutions used their own protocols to collect whole blood in K2EDTA tubes. Collaborator samples were shipped for TCRbeta analysis as frozen whole blood, isolated PBMCs, or DNA extracted from either sample type. Material for sequencing was peripheral blood. Here the chain combines TRBV6-5 and TRBJ2-3, and TRBD1 aligns with 7 junction nucleotides. The sequence came from a woman over 75 with COVID-19, enrolled during active disease. In nucleotide form, the sequence is TGTGCCAGCAGGCCGCCGGGACAGCTCACAGATACGCAGTATTTT. This yields the protein CASRPPGQLTDTQYF.